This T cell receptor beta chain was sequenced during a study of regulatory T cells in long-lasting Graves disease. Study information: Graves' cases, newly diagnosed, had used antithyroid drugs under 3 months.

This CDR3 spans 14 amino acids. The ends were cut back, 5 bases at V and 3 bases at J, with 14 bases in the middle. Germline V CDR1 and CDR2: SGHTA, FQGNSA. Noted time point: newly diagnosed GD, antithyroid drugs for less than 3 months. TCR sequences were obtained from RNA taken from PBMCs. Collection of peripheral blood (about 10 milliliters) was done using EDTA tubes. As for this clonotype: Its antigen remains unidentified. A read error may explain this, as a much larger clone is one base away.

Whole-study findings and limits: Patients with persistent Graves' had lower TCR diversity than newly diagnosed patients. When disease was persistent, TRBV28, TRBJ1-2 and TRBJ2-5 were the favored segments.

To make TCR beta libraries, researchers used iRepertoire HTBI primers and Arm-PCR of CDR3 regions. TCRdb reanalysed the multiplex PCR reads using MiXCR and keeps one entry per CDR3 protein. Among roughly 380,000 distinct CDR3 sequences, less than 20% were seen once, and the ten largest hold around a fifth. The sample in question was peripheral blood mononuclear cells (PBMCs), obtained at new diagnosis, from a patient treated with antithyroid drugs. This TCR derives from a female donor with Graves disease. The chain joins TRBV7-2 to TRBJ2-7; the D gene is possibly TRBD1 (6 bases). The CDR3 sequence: CASSLNTGRYEQYF. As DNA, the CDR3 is TGTGCCAGCAGCCTTAATACAGGGCGCTACGAGCAGTACTTC.